Listed below are T cell receptor beta chains from one sample, sequenced in a study of cytomegalovirus exposure and HLA in healthy donors. The protocol was immunoSEQ multiplex PCR, while the TCRdb copy is restricted to in-frame clones and leaves out a portion. The data contain around 130,000 clones, 70% to 85% of them singletons. Source material: PBMCs. These receptor sequences come from a man aged 45-65 years in good health and CMV-seronegative. The CDR3 runs from the conserved cysteine through the conserved F or W. A D gene is named only where the DNA matches it firmly. Clone size, where shown, is once, few, many, or a class for clones that have expanded.

d_call j_call v_call clone_size cdr3_aa cdr3_nt
- TRBJ1-6 TRBV4-3 once CASSQRREFYNSPLHF TGCGCCAGCAGCCAACGCAGGGAATTCTATAATTCACCCCTCCACTTT
TRBD2 TRBJ2-2 TRBV5-1 - CASSARGGDTGELFF TGCGCCAGCAGCGCGCGGGGGGGCGATACCGGGGAGCTGTTTTTT
TRBD1 TRBJ1-2 TRBV6-1 - CASSDRGYGYTF TGTGCCAGCAGCGACAGGGGCTATGGCTACACCTTC
- TRBJ1-1 TRBV5-1 - CASSLGIQGANTEAFF TGCGCCAGCAGCTTGGGGATACAGGGAGCGAACACTGAAGCTTTCTTT
- TRBJ2-5 TRBV9 few CASSGEAGETQYF TGTGCCAGCAGTGGTGAGGCGGGGGAGACCCAGTACTTC
TRBD2 TRBJ2-2 TRBV30 - CAATFGLAGGATGELFF TGTGCCGCGACCTTCGGACTAGCGGGGGGTGCTACCGGGGAGCTGTTTTTT
- TRBJ1-2 TRBV11-2 - CASSSTRSGYTF TGTGCCAGCAGCTCTACGCGGAGTGGCTACACCTTC
TRBD2 TRBJ2-3 TRBV10-3 - CAISESKRGVPSGTDTQYF TGTGCCATCAGTGAGTCGAAGCGGGGGGTCCCGTCGGGCACAGATACGCAGTATTTT
- TRBJ1-6 TRBV5-4 - CASSLGAGARVESPLHF TGTGCCAGCAGCTTGGGGGCGGGGGCGAGGGTAGAATCACCCCTCCACTTT
- TRBJ1-1 TRBV15 once CATSRENRLNTEAFF TGTGCCACCAGCAGAGAGAACAGGCTGAACACTGAAGCTTTCTTT
TRBD1 TRBJ1-2 TRBV30 - CAWSPRVSGLGTGDNYGYTF TGTGCCTGGAGTCCTAGAGTTTCGGGACTGGGGACAGGGGATAACTATGGCTACACCTTC
- TRBJ1-5 TRBV19 - CASSIGADFNQPQHF TGTGCCAGTAGTATAGGAGCAGACTTCAATCAGCCCCAGCATTTT
TRBD1 TRBJ2-5 TRBV5-1 once CASSRTGAETQYF TGCGCCAGCAGCCGAACAGGGGCCGAGACCCAGTACTTC
- TRBJ2-5 TRBV20-1 - CSAWTKETQYF TGCAGTGCTTGGACTAAAGAGACCCAGTACTTC
- TRBJ2-1 TRBV5-6 - CASSLQSSTYNEQFF TGTGCCAGCAGCTTACAGTCATCAACCTACAATGAGCAGTTCTTC
TRBD1 TRBJ2-6 TRBV9 few CASSVWDSSHSGANVLTF TGTGCCAGCAGCGTCTGGGACAGCTCCCACTCTGGGGCCAACGTCCTGACTTTC
- TRBJ2-7 TRBV15 - CATSRVDSPSSYEQYF TGTGCCACCAGCAGGGTGGACTCACCGAGCTCCTACGAGCAGTACTTC
TRBD1 TRBJ2-3 TRBV5-6 - CASSPQGPTGGGGAAQYF TGTGCCAGCAGCCCCCAAGGACCGACAGGGGGCGGTGGCGCGGCGCAGTATTTT
TRBD2 TRBJ2-7 TRBV4-1 few CASSQVNGGGGVAYEQYF TGCGCCAGCAGCCAAGTAAATGGTGGGGGGGGTGTGGCCTACGAGCAGTACTTC
TRBD1 TRBJ1-1 TRBV19 - CASGQGNTEAFF TGTGCCAGCGGACAGGGGAACACTGAAGCTTTCTTT
TRBD1 TRBJ1-4 TRBV7-8 - CASSLGYPGTGQGKLFF TGTGCCAGCAGCTTAGGGTATCCCGGGACAGGCCAGGGAAAACTGTTTTTT
TRBD1 TRBJ2-1 TRBV18 - CASSHPGQGNNEQFF TGTGCCAGCTCCCATCCGGGACAGGGGAACAATGAGCAGTTCTTC
TRBD2 TRBJ2-3 TRBV5-1 - CASSLIAGADTQYF TGCGCCAGCAGCTTAATAGCGGGGGCAGATACGCAGTATTTT
- TRBJ2-5 TRBV10-3 few CATRTGQSQETQYF TGTGCCACCAGGACTGGACAGTCACAAGAGACCCAGTACTTC
- TRBJ2-7 TRBV6-6 - CASSLGGEQYF TGTGCCAGCAGCCTTGGGGGCGAGCAGTACTTC
- TRBJ2-1 TRBV27 once CASSPDIANEQFF TGTGCCAGCAGTCCGGACATTGCCAATGAGCAGTTCTTC
TRBD2 TRBJ2-5 TRBV6-1 once CASSEQLAGAYHF TGTGCCAGCAGTGAACAGCTAGCGGGGGCTTACCACTTC
TRBD2 TRBJ2-5 TRBV10-3 - CAISESLRGTQETQYF TGTGCCATCAGTGAGTCGTTGCGGGGGACCCAAGAGACCCAGTACTTC
TRBD2 TRBJ2-5 TRBV14 few CASSQLTSDHETQYF TGTGCCAGCAGCCAATTGACTAGCGATCATGAGACCCAGTACTTC
- TRBJ2-5 TRBV5-1 - CASSAGQQGETQYF TGCGCCAGCAGCGCGGGACAGCAAGGGGAGACCCAGTACTTC
TRBD2 TRBJ2-2 TRBV18 - CASSPRASGLYTGELFF TGTGCCAGCTCACCCCGGGCTAGCGGGCTTTACACCGGGGAGCTGTTTTTT
- TRBJ1-1 TRBV19 - CASSTLQTWNTEAFF TGTGCCAGTAGTACCCTCCAAACTTGGAACACTGAAGCTTTCTTT
- TRBJ2-3 TRBV19 once CASSVQPDTDTQYF TGTGCCAGTTCAGTACAGCCTGACACAGATACGCAGTATTTT
TRBD1 TRBJ1-4 TRBV5-1 few CASSPQGAGEKLFF TGCGCCAGCAGCCCACAGGGGGCTGGGGAAAAACTGTTTTTT
TRBD2 TRBJ2-3 TRBV14 - CASSQELPGGGAGDTQYF TGTGCCAGCAGCCAAGAACTCCCCGGCGGGGGGGCCGGTGATACGCAGTATTTT
- TRBJ1-1 TRBV5-8 - CASSLAGNTEAFF TGTGCCAGCAGCTTGGCAGGCAACACTGAAGCTTTCTTT
- TRBJ2-3 TRBV6-5 - CASSYASTTTDTQYF TGTGCCAGCAGTTACGCATCCACAACCACAGATACGCAGTATTTT
- TRBJ1-1 TRBV7-3 - CASSLTGADTEAFF TGTGCCAGCAGCTTAACGGGGGCGGACACTGAAGCTTTCTTT
TRBD2 TRBJ2-1 TRBV7-2 - CASSRDSGTLFDEQFF TGTGCCAGCAGCCGGGATAGCGGGACACTCTTCGATGAGCAGTTCTTC
- TRBJ1-2 TRBV27 - CATSKIGPQGFHYGYTF TGTGCCACGAGTAAGATTGGGCCCCAGGGGTTCCACTATGGCTACACCTTC